This TCR beta chain was sequenced in a study of PD-L1 blockade in urothelial cancer. Study-wide context: Patients with male sex and bladder-origin urothelial cancer accounted for about 85% of the roughly 29 enrolled. Each participant's history included 0 to 3 prior chemotherapy regimens. Blood was tested 3 weeks (second dose) and 6 weeks into treatment.

Time point noted: pretreatment peripheral blood. Each PCR reaction had synthetic TCR analog templates spiked into it. Some clones are missing from TCRdb's copy, which holds only in-frame ones; the method was immunoSEQ multiplex PCR. The sample contains about 95,000 clones, nearly 90% of which appear only once. The TCR originated in a man aged 55 to 70 with urothelial cancer. The sample consisted of PBMCs, taken around atezolizumab (anti-PD-L1) treatment.

In nucleotides, the CDR3 is TGTGCCTGGAGTGTACAGAGGGGGACAGTCAACACTGAAGCTTTCTTT. It yields the protein CAWSVQRGTVNTEAFF. The genes are TRBV30 and TRBJ1-1, with TRBD1 matching over 7 bases. V lost 0 bases and J lost 2; bases outside the gene matches: 9. This CDR3 contains 16 residues. From germline, CDR1 is GTSNPN and CDR2 SVGIG (reference sequence).